Listed below are T cell receptor beta chains from one sample, sequenced in a study of cytomegalovirus exposure and HLA in healthy donors. Here immunoSEQ multiplex PCR was the method, and the copy in TCRdb shows in-frame clones only, minus some. Reported are under 100,000 clones; the ten largest clones contain roughly 3.5%. Sequenced material: PBMCs. The receptors derive from a woman in her twenties or thirties in good health and CMV-seronegative. Both conserved end residues are part of each CDR3. The order of the fields is CDR3 DNA, CDR3 protein, V gene, D gene, J gene, CDR3 length. The D gene is left open where the match is weak.

CDR3nt: TGTGCCAGCACCATACAGGTTGCTAATGAAAAACTGTTTTTT; CDR3aa: CASTIQVANEKLFF; v_gene: TRBV6-1; d_gene: NA; j_gene: TRBJ1-4; len: 14
CDR3nt: TGTGCCAGCAGCTTAACCCCGCTATATGGCTACACCTTC; CDR3aa: CASSLTPLYGYTF; v_gene: TRBV11-2; d_gene: NA; j_gene: TRBJ1-2; len: 13
CDR3nt: TGTGCCAGCTCACCGGCGGGGAGGGGAGAGACCCAGTACTTC; CDR3aa: CASSPAGRGETQYF; v_gene: TRBV18; d_gene: TRBD2; j_gene: TRBJ2-5; len: 14
CDR3nt: TGTGCCACCAGCAGACTAGGAGGGGAGACCCAGTACTTC; CDR3aa: CATSRLGGETQYF; v_gene: TRBV15; d_gene: NA; j_gene: TRBJ2-5; len: 13
CDR3nt: TGTGCCAGCAGTTCCCGCCAATTAGCGGGGATCAATGAGCAGTTCTTC; CDR3aa: CASSSRQLAGINEQFF; v_gene: TRBV6-5; d_gene: TRBD2; j_gene: TRBJ2-1; len: 16
CDR3nt: TGCGCCAGCAGCCCCGGGGGACAGGGGCACTATGGCTACACCTTC; CDR3aa: CASSPGGQGHYGYTF; v_gene: TRBV5-1; d_gene: TRBD1; j_gene: TRBJ1-2; len: 15
CDR3nt: TGTGCCAGCGCCGGGACAGGGGGCCCGGCTTTCTTT; CDR3aa: CASAGTGGPAFF; v_gene: TRBV25-1; d_gene: TRBD1; j_gene: TRBJ1-1; len: 12
CDR3nt: TGTGCCAGTAGTATTCTTCAGGGGGCGCATTCGGGCTATGGCTACACCTTC; CDR3aa: CASSILQGAHSGYGYTF; v_gene: TRBV19; d_gene: TRBD1; j_gene: TRBJ1-2; len: 17
CDR3nt: TGTGCCAGCAGTCGAGGGGCGGGAAGGCCAGATACGCAGTATTTT; CDR3aa: CASSRGAGRPDTQYF; v_gene: TRBV28; d_gene: NA; j_gene: TRBJ2-3; len: 15
CDR3nt: TGCGCCAGCAGCATGGCGGACAGGGTGGGGGACGAGCAGTACTTC; CDR3aa: CASSMADRVGDEQYF; v_gene: TRBV5-1; d_gene: TRBD1; j_gene: TRBJ2-7; len: 15
CDR3nt: TGCGCCAGCAGCCCCCGGGGGGGGCGGGACTCCTACAATGAGCAGTTCTTC; CDR3aa: CASSPRGGRDSYNEQFF; v_gene: TRBV5-1; d_gene: TRBD2; j_gene: TRBJ2-1; len: 17
CDR3nt: TGTGCCAGCACCTCGGACAGCCTCTACGAGCAGTACTTC; CDR3aa: CASTSDSLYEQYF; v_gene: TRBV5-4; d_gene: NA; j_gene: TRBJ2-7; len: 13
CDR3nt: TGTGCCAGCAGCCTAGGAAGGGACAGTTTCACCGGGGAGCTGTTTTTT; CDR3aa: CASSLGRDSFTGELFF; v_gene: TRBV7-9; d_gene: TRBD1; j_gene: TRBJ2-2; len: 16
CDR3nt: TGCGCCAGCAGCTATACAGGCGATCAGCCCCAGCATTTT; CDR3aa: CASSYTGDQPQHF; v_gene: TRBV5-1; d_gene: NA; j_gene: TRBJ1-5; len: 13
CDR3nt: TGCACCAGCAGCTGGAGGCCTGGCGGGCAAGAGACCCAGTACTTC; CDR3aa: CTSSWRPGGQETQYF; v_gene: TRBV5-1; d_gene: NA; j_gene: TRBJ2-5; len: 15
CDR3nt: TGTGCCAGTAGTATATCGGACAGCAACTATGGCTACACCTTC; CDR3aa: CASSISDSNYGYTF; v_gene: TRBV19; d_gene: NA; j_gene: TRBJ1-2; len: 14
CDR3nt: TGCGCCAGCAGCTCCGAGTGGGATACGCAGTATTTT; CDR3aa: CASSSEWDTQYF; v_gene: TRBV5-1; d_gene: NA; j_gene: TRBJ2-3; len: 12
CDR3nt: TGTGCCAGTAAAGTTCGCGATAGCAATCAGCCCCAGCATTTT; CDR3aa: CASKVRDSNQPQHF; v_gene: TRBV19; d_gene: NA; j_gene: TRBJ1-5; len: 14
CDR3nt: TGTGCCAGTACCATGAGGGCGGCACCACGGAGCAATCAGCCCCAGCATTTT; CDR3aa: CASTMRAAPRSNQPQHF; v_gene: TRBV19; d_gene: NA; j_gene: TRBJ1-5; len: 17
CDR3nt: TGTGCCAGCAGCTCCCAAGCGGGACGCCCCTACGAGCAGTACTTC; CDR3aa: CASSSQAGRPYEQYF; v_gene: TRBV11-3; d_gene: TRBD2; j_gene: TRBJ2-7; len: 15
CDR3nt: TGTGCCAGCAGCTTGGAAGGGACAGGAGGCGATCAGCCCCAGCATTTT; CDR3aa: CASSLEGTGGDQPQHF; v_gene: TRBV5-6; d_gene: TRBD1; j_gene: TRBJ1-5; len: 16
CDR3nt: TGTGCCAGCAGGGGGAGAGGGACAGAGCAAGAGACCCAGTACTTC; CDR3aa: CASRGRGTEQETQYF; v_gene: TRBV6-1; d_gene: TRBD1; j_gene: TRBJ2-5; len: 15
CDR3nt: TGTGCCAGCAGTTTGCCCGGGGACTCTGGAAACACCATATATTTT; CDR3aa: CASSLPGDSGNTIYF; v_gene: TRBV28; d_gene: NA; j_gene: TRBJ1-3; len: 15
CDR3nt: TGTGCCAGCTCACCCAGAATCCGACAGGGGAATGGCTACACCTTC; CDR3aa: CASSPRIRQGNGYTF; v_gene: TRBV18; d_gene: TRBD1; j_gene: TRBJ1-2; len: 15